Listed below are T cell receptor beta chains from one sample, sequenced in a study of cytomegalovirus exposure and HLA in healthy donors. The assay was immunoSEQ multiplex PCR, and TCRdb's table has in-frame clones only and misses some. The sample has roughly 80,000 clones, around 67% seen once; the top ten hold around 6.9%. Sequenced: PBMCs. These receptors came from a woman in her fifties or sixties in good health and CMV-seropositive. Both conserved end residues are part of each CDR3. The order of the fields is J gene, V gene, clone size, D gene, CDR3 DNA, CDR3 protein. D genes are given only for firm matches. Clone size is stated in some rows and not others, as once, few, many or a class when expanded.

TRBJ2-7 TRBV18 NA NA TGTGCCAGCTCACCCGGTGGGAGCGAGCAGTACTTC CASSPGGSEQYF
TRBJ2-5 TRBV20-1 few NA TGCAGTGCTAGAAAGCTAGAGACCCAGTACTTC CSARKLETQYF
TRBJ2-7 TRBV4-1 few NA TGCGCCAGCAGCCGTGGGACATACGCCTACGAGCAGTACTTC CASSRGTYAYEQYF
TRBJ1-5 TRBV19 NA TRBD1 TGTGCCAGCAAACAGGGGGGGAAGGCCCAGCATTTT CASKQGGKAQHF
TRBJ1-5 TRBV19 NA NA TGTGCCAGTAGATTACAGGGTCCACATCAGCCCCAGCATTTT CASRLQGPHQPQHF
TRBJ2-5 TRBV19 NA TRBD1 TGTGGACTTCCTCGACAGGGGGCGGACGGGACCCAGTACTTC CGLPRQGADGTQYF
TRBJ1-1 TRBV2 few NA TGTGCCAGCGGCGGGGTCCCTGAAGCTTTCTTT CASGGVPEAFF
TRBJ2-2 TRBV7-9 NA TRBD2 TGTGCCAGCAGCTTAAAATCGGGGGGAAACACCGGGGAGCTGTTTTTT CASSLKSGGNTGELFF
TRBJ1-4 TRBV6-5 once TRBD1 TGTGCCAGCAGAATCTCCGGGACAGCTAATGAAAAACTGTTTTTT CASRISGTANEKLFF
TRBJ2-7 TRBV4-1 few TRBD1 TGCGCCAGCAGCCCATCGGGACAGGGTGCCTACGAGCAGTACTTC CASSPSGQGAYEQYF
TRBJ2-1 TRBV7-9 large TRBD2 TGTGCCACCTATAGCGGGGGGAGTAATGAGCAGTTCTTC CATYSGGSNEQFF
TRBJ1-1 TRBV5-6 few TRBD1 TGTGCCAGCAGCCAGGGGACAGGGGTTCTGGTCACTGAAGCTTTCTTT CASSQGTGVLVTEAFF
TRBJ1-5 TRBV6-1 NA TRBD1 TGTGCCAGCAGTGAAGGAAGAGGGGGCTACAATCAGCCCCAGCATTTT CASSEGRGGYNQPQHF
TRBJ2-5 TRBV7-3 NA NA TGTGCCAGCAGCCCCCAACCGGACGGGGGAGGTGAGACCCAGTACTTC CASSPQPDGGGETQYF
TRBJ1-1 TRBV19 NA NA TGTGCCAGTACGACCGGGGGGAGGACTGAAGCTTTCTTT CASTTGGRTEAFF
TRBJ2-5 TRBV4-1 NA TRBD2 TGCGCCAGCAGCCAAGATAGGATGAGCGGGGGCTCCCAAGAGACCCAGTACTTC CASSQDRMSGGSQETQYF
TRBJ1-1 TRBV10-1 NA NA TGCGCCAGCAGTGAGTCCTCGGTGAACACTGAAGCTTTCTTT CASSESSVNTEAFF
TRBJ2-2 TRBV5-5 NA TRBD1 TGTGCCAGCAGCTTGTGGACAGGGGTGAACACCGGGGAGCTGTTTTTT CASSLWTGVNTGELFF
TRBJ1-1 TRBV2 NA TRBD1 TGTGCCAGCAGCCCAGACAGGGGAGAGACTGAAGCTTTCTTT CASSPDRGETEAFF
TRBJ2-3 TRBV27 NA NA TGTGCCAGCAGTTTGTTCTCGACAGATACGCAGTATTTT CASSLFSTDTQYF
TRBJ2-1 TRBV27 NA NA TGTGCCAGCAGTTTCGGGAGCTCCTACAATGAGCAGTTCTTC CASSFGSSYNEQFF
TRBJ1-2 TRBV19 NA NA TGTGCCAGTAGTCTTTTAGGGAATCCTACAGCGGGTGGCTACACCTTC CASSLLGNPTAGGYTF
TRBJ1-5 TRBV15 NA TRBD1 TGTGCCACCTCCCACGGGACAGGGGATTCTCATGAGGCCAATCAGCCCCAGCATTTT CATSHGTGDSHEANQPQHF
TRBJ1-1 TRBV2 NA NA TGTGCCAGCAGTCAATATACGGGGGGGAATGAAGCTTTCTTT CASSQYTGGNEAFF
TRBJ1-1 TRBV10-2 NA NA TGCGCCAGCAGTGAGACCGGAGGGACTGAAGCTTTCTTT CASSETGGTEAFF